The 28 T cell receptor beta chains below were found in one sample sequenced in a study of identical twins. MiXCR was run by TCRdb on the 5' RACE reads, yielding one entry per CDR3 protein. Of approximately 620,000 distinct CDR3 sequences listed, less than 10% were seen once; the top ten hold 0.8% to 1%. This same sample was also taken into another study, of yellow fever vaccine responses in identical twins.

Material: PBMCs. Source of these receptors: a woman aged 18-30 years in good health.

This clonotype was found many times. The chain is built from TRBV5-1 and TRBJ2-1, with D unclear. V dropped 2 bases and J dropped 4 bases, with 13 bases sitting between them. The CDR3 consists of 15 residues. Germline CDR1 and CDR2: SGHRS and YFSETQ. The CDR3 coding sequence is TGCGCCAGCAGCTTAACCACAGCACCATACAATGAGCAGTTCTTC. This gives the protein CASSLTTAPYNEQFF.

This clonotype came up a few times. The rearrangement links TRBV20-1 to TRBJ2-7; 14 bases agree with TRBD2. The length of the CDR3 is 15 residues. With V trimmed by 1 base and J by 5 bases, 4 bases remained unmatched. Germline V gene lookup returns CDR1 DFQATT and CDR2 SNEGSKA (reference sequence). DNA for the CDR3: TGCAGTGCTAGAGTAGGGACTAGCGGGAGACACGAGCAGTACTTC. It specifies CSARVGTSGRHEQYF.

This clonotype was recorded many times. This rearrangement joins TRBV5-1 to TRBJ1-1; D is unresolved. The CDR3 has 15 amino acids. The V gene's germline CDR1 is SGHRS and CDR2 YFSETQ. The V and J ends lost 3 bases and 4 bases respectively, with 16 bases between them. CDR3 coding DNA: TGCGCCAGCAGCTCGACAAACACTGGCGGCACTGAAGCTTTCTTT. This translates into CASSSTNTGGTEAFF.

This sequence joins TRBV10-3 and TRBJ2-7; 8 bases line up with TRBD1. Germline V gene data show CDR1 as ENHRY and CDR2 as SYGVKD. V was clipped by 7 bases and J by 0 bases; unmatched bases: 5. CDR3 size: 14 residues. CDR3 residues: CAIIRDRSSYEQYF. CDR3 coding DNA: TGTGCCATCATCCGGGACAGGAGCTCCTACGAGCAGTACTTC.

This clonotype has a handful of counts. The genes are TRBV6-1 and TRBJ1-2; 9 bases fit TRBD1. This CDR3 has 16 residues. J was trimmed by 6 bases and V by 6 bases; bases with no gene match: 14. Looked up from germline, CDR1 is MNHNS and CDR2 is SASEGT. For the CDR3, the DNA is TGTGCCAGCAGCCGAACTGACAGGGGGGGCCCCCATGGCTACACCTTC. Translation gives CASSRTDRGGPHGYTF.

The gene calls are TRBV18 and TRBJ2-4, with 9 positions matching TRBD1. Trimming removed 3 bases from V and 5 bases from J; junction bases left unmatched: 2. The CDR3 sequence is 14 residues long. Germline V gene sequence: CDR1 KGHSH, CDR2 LQKENI. The CDR3 sequence is CASSPGQGENIQYF. CDR3 bases: TGTGCCAGCTCACCGGGACAGGGAGAAAACATTCAGTACTTC.

The sample holds a few counts of this clonotype. The V gene is TRBV10-1, the J gene TRBJ2-2; D may be TRBD1 or TRBD2 (5 bases each). Germline V gene data show CDR1 as WNHNN and CDR2 as SYGVQD (reference sequence). V lost 3 bases to trimming and J lost 5 bases, with 10 bases between them. This CDR3 is 14 amino acids long. The CDR3 is CASSDTGRTGELFF. CDR3 in DNA: TGCGCCAGCAGTGACACGGGACGGACCGGGGAGCTGTTTTTT.

This chain links TRBV6-2 or TRBV6-3 with TRBJ2-1; 7 nucleotides align to TRBD2. The V segment lost 7 bases and the J segment 3 bases; nucleotides outside the gene matches: 6. The CDR3 extends over 14 amino acids. The V gene's germline CDR1 is MNHEY and CDR2 SVGEGT. The CDR3 loop reads CASTNPGGYNEQFF. DNA of the CDR3: TGTGCCAGCACAAACCCGGGAGGCTACAATGAGCAGTTCTTC.

Ten or more counts support this clonotype. The chain uses TRBV24-1 and TRBJ2-4; no reliable D call. CDR1 KGHDR and CDR2 SFDVKD come from the germline V gene. V lost 3 bases and J 4 bases, leaving 3 bases between the germline ends. This CDR3 is built from 12 residues. The CDR3 coding sequence is TGTGCCACCAGTGATCCGAAAAACATTCAGTACTTC. Its translation: CATSDPKNIQYF.

The V gene is TRBV10-3, the J gene TRBJ2-1; TRBD1 matches at 9 bases. The ends lost 9 bases at V and 2 bases at J; junction bases unmatched: 8. This CDR3 comprises 15 residues. Germline V gene lookup returns CDR1 ENHRY and CDR2 SYGVKD. CDR3 sequence reads: CAIRDGTGTYNEQFF. The CDR3 bases are TGTGCCATTCGTGACGGGACAGGGACCTACAATGAGCAGTTCTTC.

This clonotype was detected only a few times. The chain is built from TRBV6-2 or TRBV6-3 and TRBJ2-7, with D perhaps TRBD2 (5 bases). The CDR3 totals 14 residues. CDR1 and CDR2 (germline): MNHEY, SVGEGT. V lost 5 bases to trimming and J lost 3 bases, with 14 bases between them. CDR3 protein: CASSALEGNYEQYF. As DNA, the CDR3 is TGTGCCAGCAGTGCCTTAGAGGGTAACTACGAGCAGTACTTC.

In its sample, this clonotype was seen many times. The chain recombines TRBV2 with TRBJ2-5; a weak D match, TRBD2 (5 bases). The CDR3 loop spans 14 amino acids. Trimming took 4 bases from V and 2 from J, leaving 11 bases between them. CDR1 SNHLY and CDR2 FYNNEI come from the germline V gene. CDR3 loop: CASSGVAMQETQYF. The CDR3 bases are TGTGCCAGCAGTGGGGTAGCGATGCAAGAGACCCAGTACTTC.

This clonotype was found a few times. This rearrangement joins TRBV18 to TRBJ2-7; tentatively, D is TRBD2 (5 bases). Germline CDR1 KGHSH, CDR2 LQKENI. The CDR3 has 15 amino acids. Trimming removed 3 bases at V and 2 bases at J, with 14 bases between. As DNA, the CDR3 is TGTGCCAGCTCACCGTCTGTGCCCGGGGCCTACGAGCAGTACTTC. Protein: CASSPSVPGAYEQYF. The whole variable domain, remainder taken from reference TRBV18 and TRBJ2-7, is NAGVMQNPRHLVRRRGQEARLRCSPMKGHSHVYWYRQLPEEGLKFMVYLQKENIIDESGMPKERFSAEFPKEGPSILRIQQVVRGDSAAYFCASSPSVPGAYEQYFGPGTRLTVT.

The genes are TRBV11-2 and TRBJ2-3, with 7 bases fitting TRBD1. CDR1 is SGHAT, CDR2 FQNNGV, per germline. The trim removed 5 bases at V and 2 bases at J, leaving 10 bases unmatched. This CDR3 is 16 amino acids long. CDR3 DNA sequence: TGTGCCAGCAGCCCCGTGGACAGGAGGTCCACAGATACGCAGTATTTT. Amino acid sequence: CASSPVDRRSTDTQYF.

This clonotype has just a few counts. This chain connects TRBV10-3 to TRBJ2-3; 11 bases map to TRBD2. Germline V gene data show CDR1 as ENHRY and CDR2 as SYGVKD. Trimming at V came to 3 bases and at J to 7 bases, leaving 3 bases not matched to a gene. The CDR3 is 14 residues long. The CDR3 loop is CAISELAGVNTQYF. The CDR3 nucleotides read TGTGCCATCAGTGAACTAGCGGGAGTTAATACGCAGTATTTT.

The rearrangement uses TRBV5-8 and TRBJ2-7; D not certain. The V and J ends lost 0 bases and 3 bases respectively, with 10 bases between them. The CDR3 consists of 14 residues. CDR1 SGHTS and CDR2 YDEGEE come from the germline V gene. The CDR3 loop reads CASSLVFRVYEQYF. The CDR3 bases are TGTGCCAGCAGCTTGGTTTTCCGAGTCTACGAGCAGTACTTC.

The table lists this clonotype with many counts. The chain employs TRBV6-5 and TRBJ2-7; D tentatively fits TRBD1 or TRBD2 (5 bases each). CDR3 length: 15 residues. V lost 2 bases, J lost 0 bases, and 11 bases lay in between. Germline CDR1 reads MNHEY; CDR2 reads SVGAGI. The CDR3 DNA is TGTGCCAGCAGTTACGGGACGCCGATCTCCTACGAGCAGTACTTC. As protein: CASSYGTPISYEQYF.

V and J are TRBV12-3 or TRBV12-4 and TRBJ2-1; no clear D gene. The CDR3 is made up of 13 amino acids. With 6 bases removed from V and 9 bases from J, the gap between germline ends came to 15 bases. For the CDR3, the DNA is TGTGCCAGCAGAACCATCGATAGGAGTGAGCAGTTCTTC. It translates to CASRTIDRSEQFF.

J is TRBJ2-1 and V is TRBV20-1, with D maybe TRBD2 (6 bases). V lost 3 bases to trimming and J lost 3 bases, with 18 bases between them. The CDR3 is 16 amino acids. Germline CDR1 is DFQATT and CDR2 is SNEGSKA (reference sequence). The CDR3 spells CSARDPPGEFYNEQFF. In nucleotides, the CDR3 is TGCAGTGCTAGGGACCCCCCGGGGGAGTTCTACAATGAGCAGTTCTTC.

This rearrangement joins TRBV20-1 to TRBJ2-7, with 9 bases identical to TRBD2. The V gene's germline CDR1 is DFQATT and CDR2 SNEGSKA (reference sequence). This CDR3 spans 15 amino acids. The CDR3 spells CSASSRGRAKYEQYF. CDR3 DNA sequence: TGCAGCGCCTCCAGTCGCGGGAGGGCGAAGTACGAGCAGTACTTC.

This clonotype showed up just a few times. The chain couples TRBV11-2 to TRBJ2-1, with D hard to call. The CDR3 contains 14 residues. Trimming removed 1 base from V and 5 bases from J, with 9 bases in between. Per germline, CDR1 SGHAT and CDR2 FQNNGV. The CDR3 region has the DNA TGTGCCAGCAGCTTAGGTCCGCAAAACAATGAGCAGTTCTTC. Translated, it gives CASSLGPQNNEQFF.

The chain employs TRBV4-3 and TRBJ2-2; D is undetermined. The CDR3 loop spans 15 amino acids. Germline V gene lookup returns CDR1 LGHNA and CDR2 YSLEER. V gave up 0 bases and J gave up 6 bases, with 11 bases separating them. This CDR3 reads CASSQDRDHPGELFF. CDR3 DNA sequence: TGCGCCAGCAGCCAAGATAGGGATCATCCCGGGGAGCTGTTTTTT.

Only a few counts were recorded for this clonotype. The chain couples TRBV6-1 to TRBJ2-3, with D hard to call. Trimming pared 6 bases from V and 6 bases from J, leaving 13 bases between. Germline values: CDR1 MNHNS, CDR2 SASEGT. The CDR3 length is 13 residues. DNA of the CDR3: TGTGCCAGCAGAGTGAAGTTGCGGGATACGCAGTATTTT. Amino acid sequence: CASRVKLRDTQYF.

The chain combines TRBV3-1 with TRBJ2-1, with D unresolved. V was trimmed by 6 bases and J by 9 bases, leaving 9 bases between them. The germline gives CDR1 LGHDT, CDR2 YNNKEL (reference sequence). The CDR3 is 11 residues long. The CDR3 loop is CASRHLSEQFF. The DNA of the CDR3 is TGTGCCAGCAGGCATTTGAGTGAGCAGTTCTTC.

In this sample, this clonotype turned up a few times. The chain uses TRBV28 and TRBJ2-1, with D perhaps given as TRBD1 or TRBD2 (6 bases each). CDR1 and CDR2 from the germline V gene are MDHEN and SYDVKM. V was pared by 1 base and J by 12 bases, with 16 bases between. This CDR3 comprises 14 residues. The CDR3 loop is CASSLYPGEDRQFF. CDR3 bases: TGTGCCAGCAGTTTATACCCAGGGGAGGACAGGCAGTTCTTC.

This clonotype has just a few counts. The V call is TRBV19, the J call TRBJ2-3, with TRBD1 identical over 8 bases. V shed 5 bases and J 1 base; nucleotides not matched to a gene: 5. The CDR3 runs 15 residues. The V gene's germline CDR1 is LNHDA and CDR2 SQIVND (reference sequence). Written as DNA, the CDR3 is TGTGCCAGTAGTCGGACGACAGGGGGCACAGATACGCAGTATTTT. It specifies CASSRTTGGTDTQYF. Full variable domain (missing parts from reference TRBV19 and TRBJ2-3): DGGITQSPKYLFRKEGQNVTLSCEQNLNHDAMYWYRQDPGQGLRLIYYSQIVNDFQKGDIAEGYSVSREKKESFPLTVTSAQKNPTAFYLCASSRTTGGTDTQYFGPGTRLTVL.

The chain uses TRBV24-1 and TRBJ1-4, with a possible D match to TRBD1 (5 bases). The CDR3 is 14 amino acids. The germline V and J ends were trimmed by 11 bases and 5 bases, with 17 bases remaining between them. CDR1 is KGHDR and CDR2 is SFDVKD in the germline V gene. The CDR3 spells CARGTVGVNEKLFF. The CDR3 nucleotides are TGTGCCAGAGGGACCGTTGGGGTAAATGAAAAACTGTTTTTT.

This clonotype was seen a few times. The CDR3, as DNA: TGCAGTGCTAGAGCCCAGTGGGACAGGGGGGACACTGAAGCTTTCTTT. Translating gives CSARAQWDRGDTEAFF. The rearrangement uses TRBV20-1 and TRBJ1-1; 11 bases map to TRBD1. The CDR3 extends over 16 amino acids. The trim removed 1 base at V and 3 bases at J, leaving 7 bases unmatched. Germline lookup yields CDR1 DFQATT and CDR2 SNEGSKA (reference sequence).